This TCR beta chain was documented in a study of shared clonotypes between healthy human individuals. Findings and caveats of the study: Among a few donors, around 5% of naive CD4 clonotypes were found in common. Larger richness was generally estimated for naive than memory subsets.

Per the germline V gene, CDR1 is LNHNV and CDR2 is YYDKDF (reference sequence). The CDR3 covers 15 residues. Trimming stripped 0 bases from V and 0 bases from J, with 3 bases between. The donors, all of them Caucasian adults, lived in Nashville, Tennessee. Comment on this clone: Its cognate antigen is unknown.

Each subset's genomic DNA was shared equally among a number of immunoSEQ plates. Here immunoSEQ multiplex PCR was the method, and the copy in TCRdb shows in-frame clones only, minus some. The sample lists roughly 2 million clones, approximately 94% occurring once. The V gene is TRBV15, the J gene TRBJ2-6; D gene uncertain. The sequence came from a man aged 18 to 29 in good health. Sequencing was done on a sample of naive CD4+ T cells sorted from blood. Subset noted: CD45RA+ positively selected. CDR3 sequence: CATSREGSGANVLTF. CDR3 nucleotides: TGTGCCACCAGCAGAGAGGGCTCTGGGGCCAACGTCCTGACTTTC.